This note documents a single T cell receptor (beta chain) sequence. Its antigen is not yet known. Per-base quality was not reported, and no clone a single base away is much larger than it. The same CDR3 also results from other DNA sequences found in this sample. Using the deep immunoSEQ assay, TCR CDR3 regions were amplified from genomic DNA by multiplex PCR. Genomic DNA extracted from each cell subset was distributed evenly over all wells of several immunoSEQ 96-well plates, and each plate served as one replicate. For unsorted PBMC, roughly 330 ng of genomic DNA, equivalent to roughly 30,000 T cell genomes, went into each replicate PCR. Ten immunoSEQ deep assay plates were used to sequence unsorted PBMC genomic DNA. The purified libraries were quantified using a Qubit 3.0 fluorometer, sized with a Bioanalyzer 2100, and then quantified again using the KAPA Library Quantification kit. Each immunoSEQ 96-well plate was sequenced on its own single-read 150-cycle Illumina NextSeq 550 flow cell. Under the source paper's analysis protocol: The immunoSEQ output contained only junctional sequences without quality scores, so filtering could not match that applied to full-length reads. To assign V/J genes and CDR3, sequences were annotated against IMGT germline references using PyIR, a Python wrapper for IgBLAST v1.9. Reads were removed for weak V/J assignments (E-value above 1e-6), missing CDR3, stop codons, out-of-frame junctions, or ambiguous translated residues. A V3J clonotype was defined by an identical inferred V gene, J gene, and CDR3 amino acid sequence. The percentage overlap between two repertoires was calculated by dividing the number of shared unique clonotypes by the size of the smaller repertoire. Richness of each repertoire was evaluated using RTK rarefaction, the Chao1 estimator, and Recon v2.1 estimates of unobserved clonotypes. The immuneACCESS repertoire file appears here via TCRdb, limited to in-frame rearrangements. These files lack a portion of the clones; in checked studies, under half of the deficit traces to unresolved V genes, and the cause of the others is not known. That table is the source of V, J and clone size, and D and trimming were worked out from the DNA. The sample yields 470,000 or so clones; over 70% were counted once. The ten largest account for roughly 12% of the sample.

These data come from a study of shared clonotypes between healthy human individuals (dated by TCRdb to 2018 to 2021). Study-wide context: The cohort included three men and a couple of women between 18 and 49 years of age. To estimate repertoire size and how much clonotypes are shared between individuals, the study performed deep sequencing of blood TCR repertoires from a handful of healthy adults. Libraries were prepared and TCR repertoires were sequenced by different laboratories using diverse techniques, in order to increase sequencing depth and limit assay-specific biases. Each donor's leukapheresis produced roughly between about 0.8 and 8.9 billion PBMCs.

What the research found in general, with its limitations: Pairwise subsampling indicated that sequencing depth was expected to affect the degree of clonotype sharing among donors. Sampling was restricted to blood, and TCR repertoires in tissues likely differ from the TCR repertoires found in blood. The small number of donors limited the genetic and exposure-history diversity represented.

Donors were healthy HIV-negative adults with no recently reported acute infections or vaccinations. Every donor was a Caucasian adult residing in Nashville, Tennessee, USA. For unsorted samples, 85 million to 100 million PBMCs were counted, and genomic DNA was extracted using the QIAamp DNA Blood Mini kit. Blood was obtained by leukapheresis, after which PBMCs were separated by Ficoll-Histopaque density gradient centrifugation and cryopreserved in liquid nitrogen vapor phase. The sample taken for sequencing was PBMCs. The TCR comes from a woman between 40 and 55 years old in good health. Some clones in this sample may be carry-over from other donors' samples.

The CDR3 protein sequence reads: CASSFGETQYF. The DNA sequence reads TGTGCCAGCAGCTTCGGTGAGACCCAGTACTTC. The chain links TRBV7-8 with TRBJ2-5, with an unclear D gene assignment. CDR1 SGHVS and CDR2 FQNEAQ were looked up in the germline V gene. V sheds 3 bases and J sheds 5 bases, leaving 4 bases between their ends. CDR3 length: 11 amino acids, cysteine to phenylalanine. The CDR3 DNA has 33 bases and is translated from base 1.